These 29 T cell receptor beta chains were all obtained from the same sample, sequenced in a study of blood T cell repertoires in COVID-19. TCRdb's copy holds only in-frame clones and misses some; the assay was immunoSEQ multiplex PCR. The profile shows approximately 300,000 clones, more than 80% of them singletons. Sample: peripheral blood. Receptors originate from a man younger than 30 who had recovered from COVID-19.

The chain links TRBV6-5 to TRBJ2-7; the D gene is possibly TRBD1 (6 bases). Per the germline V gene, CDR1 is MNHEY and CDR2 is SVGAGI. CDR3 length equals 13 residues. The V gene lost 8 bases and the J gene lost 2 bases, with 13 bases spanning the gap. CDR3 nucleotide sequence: TGTGCCAGCTGGAACAGGGAAACCTACGAGCAGTACTTC. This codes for CASWNRETYEQYF.

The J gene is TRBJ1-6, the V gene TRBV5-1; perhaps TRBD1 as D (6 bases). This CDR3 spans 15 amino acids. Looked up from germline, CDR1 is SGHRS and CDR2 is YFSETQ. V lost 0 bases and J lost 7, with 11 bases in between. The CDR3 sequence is CASSLVDSPNSPLHF. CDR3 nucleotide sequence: TGCGCCAGCAGCTTGGTGGACAGCCCCAATTCACCCCTCCACTTT.

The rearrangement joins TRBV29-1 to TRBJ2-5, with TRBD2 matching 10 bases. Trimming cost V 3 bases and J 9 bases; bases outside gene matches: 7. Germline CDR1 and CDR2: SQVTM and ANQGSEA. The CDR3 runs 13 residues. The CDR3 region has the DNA TGCAGCGTTGATGGGCTAGCGGGGGAAGCCCAGTACTTC. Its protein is CSVDGLAGEAQYF.

The CDR3 is CASSTPKTGGGYEQYF. The CDR3 bases are TGTGCCAGCAGTACCCCGAAGACAGGGGGCGGGTACGAGCAGTACTTC. The chain combines TRBV6-6 with TRBJ2-7; 10 nucleotides align to TRBD1. The CDR3 runs 16 residues. V dropped 5 bases and J dropped 4; count of bases not matched to a gene: 11. CDR1 MNHNY and CDR2 SVGAGI come from the germline V gene (reference sequence).

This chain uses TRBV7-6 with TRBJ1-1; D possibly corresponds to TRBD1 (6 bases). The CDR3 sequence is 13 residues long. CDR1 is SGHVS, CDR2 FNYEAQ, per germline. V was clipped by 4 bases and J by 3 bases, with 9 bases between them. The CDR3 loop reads CASSSRGYTEAFF. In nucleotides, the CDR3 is TGTGCCAGCAGCTCCAGGGGTTACACTGAAGCTTTCTTT.

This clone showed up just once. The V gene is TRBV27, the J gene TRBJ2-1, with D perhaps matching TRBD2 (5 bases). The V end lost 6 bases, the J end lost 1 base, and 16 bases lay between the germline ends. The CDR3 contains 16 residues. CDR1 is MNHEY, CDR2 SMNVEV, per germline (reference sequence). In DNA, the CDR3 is TGTGCCAGCAGCTACGCCGGGCGGGCTTCCTACAATGAGCAGTTCTTC. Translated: CASSYAGRASYNEQFF.

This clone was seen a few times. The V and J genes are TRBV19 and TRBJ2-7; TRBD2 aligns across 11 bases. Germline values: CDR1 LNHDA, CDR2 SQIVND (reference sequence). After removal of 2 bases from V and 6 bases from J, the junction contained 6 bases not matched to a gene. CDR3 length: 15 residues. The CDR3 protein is CASSIITSGSGEQYF. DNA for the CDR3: TGTGCCAGTAGTATAATTACTAGCGGGAGTGGCGAGCAGTACTTC.

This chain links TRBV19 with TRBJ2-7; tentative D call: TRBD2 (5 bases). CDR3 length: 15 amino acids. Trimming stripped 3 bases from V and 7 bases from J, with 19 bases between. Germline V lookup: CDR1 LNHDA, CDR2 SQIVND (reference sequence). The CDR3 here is CASSMMDGGLGEQYF. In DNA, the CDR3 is TGTGCCAGTAGTATGATGGACGGAGGTTTGGGGGAGCAGTACTTC.

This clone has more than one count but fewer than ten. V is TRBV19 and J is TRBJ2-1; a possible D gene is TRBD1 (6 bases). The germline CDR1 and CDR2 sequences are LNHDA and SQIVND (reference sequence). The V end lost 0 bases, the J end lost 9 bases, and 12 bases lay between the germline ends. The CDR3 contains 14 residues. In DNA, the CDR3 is TGTGCCAGTAGTATAGATTGGACAGTGTTTGAGCAGTTCTTC. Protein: CASSIDWTVFEQFF.

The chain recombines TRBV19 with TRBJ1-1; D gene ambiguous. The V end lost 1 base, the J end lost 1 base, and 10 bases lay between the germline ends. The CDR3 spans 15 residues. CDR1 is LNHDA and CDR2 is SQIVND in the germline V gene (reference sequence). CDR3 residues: CASSIVHSPNTEAFF. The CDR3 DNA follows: TGTGCCAGTAGTATAGTTCACAGCCCGAACACTGAAGCTTTCTTT.

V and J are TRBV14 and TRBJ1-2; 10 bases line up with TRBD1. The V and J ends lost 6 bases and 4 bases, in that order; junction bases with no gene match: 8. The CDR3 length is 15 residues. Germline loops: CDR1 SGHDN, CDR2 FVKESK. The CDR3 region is CASSLTGGLGYGYTF. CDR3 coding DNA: TGTGCCAGCAGTTTGACAGGGGGCTTGGGCTATGGCTACACCTTC.

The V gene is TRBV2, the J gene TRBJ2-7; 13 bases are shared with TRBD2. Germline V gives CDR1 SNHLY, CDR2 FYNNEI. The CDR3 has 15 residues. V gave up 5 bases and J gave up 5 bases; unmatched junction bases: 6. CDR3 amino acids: CASSQGLAGSHEQYF. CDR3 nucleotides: TGTGCCAGCAGTCAGGGACTAGCGGGATCCCACGAGCAGTACTTC.

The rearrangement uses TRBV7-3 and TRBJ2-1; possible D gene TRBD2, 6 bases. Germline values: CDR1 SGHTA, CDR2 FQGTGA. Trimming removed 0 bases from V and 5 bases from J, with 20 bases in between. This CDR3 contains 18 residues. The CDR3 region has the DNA TGTGCCAGCAGCTTAACGGGGGGTACTAGCCTAGAACACAATGAGCAGTTCTTC. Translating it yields CASSLTGGTSLEHNEQFF. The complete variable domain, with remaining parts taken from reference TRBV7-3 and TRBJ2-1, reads GAGVSQTPSNKVTEKGKYVELRCDPISGHTALYWYRQSLGQGPEFLIYFQGTGAADDSGLPNDRFFAVRPEGSVSTLKIQRTERGDSAVYLCASSLTGGTSLEHNEQFFGPGTRLTVL.

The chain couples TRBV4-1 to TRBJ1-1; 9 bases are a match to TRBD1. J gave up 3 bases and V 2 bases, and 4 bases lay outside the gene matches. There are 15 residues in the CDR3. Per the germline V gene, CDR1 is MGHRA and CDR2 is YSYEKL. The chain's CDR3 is CASSQKQGAHTEAFF. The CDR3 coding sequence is TGCGCCAGCAGCCAAAAACAGGGGGCACACACTGAAGCTTTCTTT.

CDR3 in DNA: TGTGCCAGTACGAGTAGCGCCTACGAGCAGTACTTC. Encoded protein: CASTSSAYEQYF. The J gene is TRBJ2-7, the V gene TRBV19; a weak D match, TRBD2 (5 bases). The CDR3 runs 12 residues. CDR1 is LNHDA and CDR2 is SQIVND in the germline V gene (reference sequence). With 7 bases removed from V and 2 bases from J, the gap between germline ends came to 9 bases.

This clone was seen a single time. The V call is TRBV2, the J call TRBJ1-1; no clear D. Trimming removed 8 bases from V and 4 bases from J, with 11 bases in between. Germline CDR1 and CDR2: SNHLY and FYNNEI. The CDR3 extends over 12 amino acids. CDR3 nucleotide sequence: TGTGCCAGCTCAGGAAGCGGCACTGAAGCTTTCTTT. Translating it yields CASSGSGTEAFF.

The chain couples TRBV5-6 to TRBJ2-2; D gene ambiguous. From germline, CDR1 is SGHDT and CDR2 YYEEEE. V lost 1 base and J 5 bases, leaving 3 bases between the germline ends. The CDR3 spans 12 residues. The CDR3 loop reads CASSLPTGELFF. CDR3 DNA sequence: TGTGCCAGCAGCTTGCCTACCGGGGAGCTGTTTTTT.

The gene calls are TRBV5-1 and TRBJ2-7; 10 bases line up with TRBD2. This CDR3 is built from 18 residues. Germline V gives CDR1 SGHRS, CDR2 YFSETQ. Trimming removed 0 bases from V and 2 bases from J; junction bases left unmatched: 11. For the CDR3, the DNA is TGCGCCAGCAGCTTGGCAGGACTAGCGGAGGGGAAGGCCTACGAGCAGTACTTC. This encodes CASSLAGLAEGKAYEQYF.

The CDR3 region is CASTEAGLSYEQYF. The DNA for the CDR3 is TGCGCCAGCACGGAAGCGGGACTGTCCTACGAGCAGTACTTC. V gene TRBV10-2 combines with J gene TRBJ2-7; 7 bases match TRBD2. Germline assignment: CDR1 WSHSY and CDR2 SAAADI. V gave up 7 bases and J gave up 1 base; unmatched junction bases: 7. The CDR3 has 14 amino acids.

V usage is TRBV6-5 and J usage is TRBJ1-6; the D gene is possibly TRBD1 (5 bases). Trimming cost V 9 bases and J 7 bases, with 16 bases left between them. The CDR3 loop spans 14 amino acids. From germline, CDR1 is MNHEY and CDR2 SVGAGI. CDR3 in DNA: TGTGCCAGATCATTTTGGAGACAGAATTCACCCCTCCACTTT. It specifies CARSFWRQNSPLHF.

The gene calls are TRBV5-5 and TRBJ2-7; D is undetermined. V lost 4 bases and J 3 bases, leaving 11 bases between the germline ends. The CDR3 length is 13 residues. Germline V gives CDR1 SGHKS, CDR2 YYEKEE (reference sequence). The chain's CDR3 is CASSDTEFYEQYF. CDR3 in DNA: TGTGCCAGCAGCGATACAGAGTTCTACGAGCAGTACTTC. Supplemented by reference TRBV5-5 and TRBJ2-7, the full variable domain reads DAGVTQSPTHLIKTRGQQVTLRCSPISGHKSVSWYQQVLGQGPQFIFQYYEKEERGRGNFPDRFSARQFPNYSSELNVNALLLGDSALYLCASSDTEFYEQYFGPGTRLTVT.

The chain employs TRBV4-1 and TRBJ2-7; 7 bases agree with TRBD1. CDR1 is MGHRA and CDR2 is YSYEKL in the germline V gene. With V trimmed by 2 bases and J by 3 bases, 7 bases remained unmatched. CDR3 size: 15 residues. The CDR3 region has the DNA TGCGCCAGCAGCCAACCGGGACAGTCCCTCTACGAGCAGTACTTC. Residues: CASSQPGQSLYEQYF.

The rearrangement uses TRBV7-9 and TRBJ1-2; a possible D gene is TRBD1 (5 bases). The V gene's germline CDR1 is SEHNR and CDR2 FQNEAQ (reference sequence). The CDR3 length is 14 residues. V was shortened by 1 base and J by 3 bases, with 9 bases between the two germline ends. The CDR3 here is CASSLGGVDYGYTF. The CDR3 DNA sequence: TGTGCCAGCAGCTTAGGGGGGGTCGACTATGGCTACACCTTC. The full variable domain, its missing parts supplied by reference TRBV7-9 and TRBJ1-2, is DTGVSQNPRHKITKRGQNVTFRCDPISEHNRLYWYRQTLGQGPEFLTYFQNEAQLEKSRLLSDRFSAERPKGSFSTLEIQRTEQGDSAMYLCASSLGGVDYGYTFGSGTRLTVV.

CDR3 DNA sequence: TGTGCCAGCTCACCGGGGCAGGTTTTCAACTACGAGCAGTACTTC. This translates into CASSPGQVFNYEQYF. The genes are TRBV18 and TRBJ2-7; tentative D call: TRBD1 (5 bases). The germline CDR1 and CDR2 sequences are KGHSH and LQKENI. Trimming cost V 3 bases and J 3 bases, with 15 bases left between them. This CDR3 region has 15 residues.

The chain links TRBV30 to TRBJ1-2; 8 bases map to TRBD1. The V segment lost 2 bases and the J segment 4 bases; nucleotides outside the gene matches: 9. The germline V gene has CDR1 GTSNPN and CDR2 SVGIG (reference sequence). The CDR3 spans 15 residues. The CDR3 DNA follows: TGTGCCTGGAGTATTACAGGGGGGACGGGCTATGGCTACACCTTC. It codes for CAWSITGGTGYGYTF.

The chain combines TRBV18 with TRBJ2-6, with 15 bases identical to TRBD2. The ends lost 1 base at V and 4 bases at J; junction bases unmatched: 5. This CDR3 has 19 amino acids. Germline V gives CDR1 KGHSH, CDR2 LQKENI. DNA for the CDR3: TGTGCCAGCTCACCACGGACTAGCGGGAGGGTCCTCGGGGCCAACGTCCTGACTTTC. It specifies CASSPRTSGRVLGANVLTF.

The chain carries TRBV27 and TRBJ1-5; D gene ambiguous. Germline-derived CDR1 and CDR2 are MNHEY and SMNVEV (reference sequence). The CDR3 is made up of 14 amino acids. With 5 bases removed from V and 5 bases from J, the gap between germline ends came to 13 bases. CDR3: CASSPPGADQPQHF. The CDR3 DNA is TGTGCCAGCAGTCCCCCGGGTGCGGATCAGCCCCAGCATTTT.

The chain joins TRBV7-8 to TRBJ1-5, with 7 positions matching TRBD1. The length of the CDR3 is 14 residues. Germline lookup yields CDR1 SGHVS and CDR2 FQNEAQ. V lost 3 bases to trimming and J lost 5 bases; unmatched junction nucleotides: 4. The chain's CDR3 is CASSFTGVYQPQHF. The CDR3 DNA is TGTGCCAGCAGCTTTACAGGGGTTTATCAGCCCCAGCATTTT.

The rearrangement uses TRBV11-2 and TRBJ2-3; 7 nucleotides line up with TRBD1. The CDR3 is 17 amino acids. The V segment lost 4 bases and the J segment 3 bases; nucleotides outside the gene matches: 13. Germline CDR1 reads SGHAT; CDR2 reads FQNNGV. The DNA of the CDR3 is TGTGCCAGCAGCTCGGCCGGGACAGCGATACTAACAGATACGCAGTATTTT. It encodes CASSSAGTAILTDTQYF.